The 23 T cell receptor beta chains below all came from one sample that was sequenced in a study of cytomegalovirus exposure and HLA in healthy donors. The PCR contained 60 Vbeta and 13 Jbeta primers. Data came from immunoSEQ multiplex PCR; TCRdb stores just in-frame clones and leaves some out. This table holds some 170,000 clones, about four fifths found once. The sample taken for sequencing was PBMCs. These receptors all stem from a woman between 18 and 29 years old in good health and CMV-seropositive.

The J gene is TRBJ1-5, the V gene TRBV23-1; no reliable D call. TRBV23-1 is reported as an ORF; its role is uncertain. Between the trimmed V and J ends, which lost 7 bases and 5 bases, there was a span of 18 bases. This CDR3 region has 15 residues. This CDR3 is CASIPGGFRYQPQHF. In nucleotides, the CDR3 is TGCGCCAGCATACCCGGAGGTTTTAGGTATCAGCCCCAGCATTTT.

This clone was observed a handful of times. One end of the junction is discordant with germline, which a read error may explain. This rearrangement joins TRBV6-6 to TRBJ1-6; weak D call: TRBD1 (6 bases). Germline V gene sequence: CDR1 MNHNY, CDR2 SVGAGI (reference sequence). The length of the CDR3 is 14 residues. CDR3 residues: CAVKAGDYSSPLHF. DNA of the CDR3: TGTGCCGTCAAGGCAGGGGATTATAGTTCACCCCTCCACTTT.

This chain joins TRBV27 and TRBJ2-7, with 8 bases matching TRBD1. The CDR3 spans 15 residues. V dropped 9 bases and J dropped 6; count of bases not matched to a gene: 16. Germline V gives CDR1 MNHEY, CDR2 SMNVEV (reference sequence). CDR3 DNA sequence: TGTGCCAGACACAGGGGGTGTCGTGGTAGGGTCGAGCAGTACTTC. This codes for CARHRGCRGRVEQYF.

This chain joins TRBV4-1 and TRBJ1-4; 8 bases map to TRBD1. Germline V gives CDR1 MGHRA, CDR2 YSYEKL. This CDR3 comprises 15 residues. V lost 2 bases and J lost 4; bases outside the gene matches: 3. The CDR3 protein is CASSQLGQVNEKLFF. CDR3 sequence (DNA): TGCGCCAGCAGCCAATTGGGACAGGTTAATGAAAAACTGTTTTTT.

The chain links TRBV15 to TRBJ2-1; D is perhaps TRBD1 (7 bases). Trimming took 0 bases from V and 7 from J, leaving 10 bases between them. Germline-derived CDR1 and CDR2 are LNHNV and YYDKDF (reference sequence). The CDR3 consists of 14 residues. As DNA, the CDR3 is TGTGCCACCAGCAGAGACCCAGGGGGGAATGAGCAGTTCTTC. Its protein product is CATSRDPGGNEQFF.

The chain has TRBV25-1 and TRBJ1-3; D may be TRBD1 (6 bases). This CDR3 comprises 16 residues. Germline V gene data show CDR1 as MGHDK and CDR2 as SYGVNS. Trimming stripped 2 bases from V and 7 bases from J, with 18 bases between. Here the CDR3 DNA reads TGTGCCAGCAGTGAACTGCGCACCGGGACACGTAACACCATATATTTT. This gives the protein CASSELRTGTRNTIYF.

The rearrangement joins TRBV2 to TRBJ2-1, with 11 bases aligning to TRBD2. This CDR3 has 14 residues. CDR1 is SNHLY, CDR2 FYNNEI, per germline. The V gene end was trimmed by 5 bases and the J gene end by 7 bases; junction bases not matched to a gene: 4. CDR3 loop: CASSLLAGENEQFF. The CDR3 DNA is TGTGCCAGCAGTTTACTAGCGGGGGAAAATGAGCAGTTCTTC.

The J gene is TRBJ1-6, the V gene TRBV5-1; D possibly corresponds to TRBD1 (5 bases). The CDR3 runs to 16 residues. CDR1 and CDR2 from the germline V gene are SGHRS and YFSETQ. V lost 0 bases and J 10 bases, leaving 17 bases between the germline ends. CDR3 DNA sequence: TGCGCCAGCAGCTTGGTTTACTCAGGGCTGGGATCACCCCTCCACTTT. Its protein product is CASSLVYSGLGSPLHF.

The rearrangement links TRBV5-1 to TRBJ2-3; 8 bases align to TRBD2. J gave up 3 bases and V 1 base, and 7 bases lay outside the gene matches. CDR3 length: 16 residues. CDR1 and CDR2 (germline): SGHRS, YFSETQ. The DNA of the CDR3 is TGCGCCAGCAGCTTGCCCCTTCCGGGGGGGACAGATACGCAGTATTTT. Protein sequence: CASSLPLPGGTDTQYF.

This sequence joins TRBV6-6 and TRBJ1-5; 7 bases are shared with TRBD1. The CDR3 is 15 residues long. The J segment lost 0 bases and the V segment lost 5 bases, leaving 4 bases of the junction unmatched. Germline V gives CDR1 MNHNY, CDR2 SVGAGI (reference sequence). CDR3: CASSGTAYSNQPQHF. The DNA for the CDR3 is TGTGCCAGCAGTGGGACAGCATATAGCAATCAGCCCCAGCATTTT.

V usage is TRBV10-3 and J usage is TRBJ2-3; no clear D. The CDR3 length is 14 residues. The germline CDR1 and CDR2 sequences are ENHRY and SYGVKD. V was clipped by 0 bases and J by 5 bases, with 9 bases between them. The CDR3 reads CAISESRYGDTQYF. The CDR3 DNA reads as TGTGCCATCAGTGAGTCGAGGTATGGAGATACGCAGTATTTT.

The V gene is TRBV21-1, the J gene TRBJ1-4; the D call of TRBD1 is as the table states it, not checked on the DNA. TRBV21-1 is a pseudogene. This CDR3 comprises 16 residues. CDR3 in DNA: TGTGCCAGCAGCAAAGGTCGGACAGGGTTTAATGAAAAACTGTTTTTT. Translation: CASSKGRTGFNEKLFF.

The chain employs TRBV19 and TRBJ1-5; D perhaps matches TRBD1 (5 bases). V shed 1 base and J shed 2 bases, with 15 bases lying between them. Germline lookup yields CDR1 LNHDA and CDR2 SQIVND (reference sequence). The CDR3 is 17 amino acids. CDR3 residues: CASSIVPGELGNQPQHF. The CDR3 DNA is TGTGCCAGTAGTATAGTTCCGGGGGAATTGGGCAATCAGCCCCAGCATTTT. The full variable domain, its missing parts supplied by reference TRBV19 and TRBJ1-5, is DGGITQSPKYLFRKEGQNVTLSCEQNLNHDAMYWYRQDPGQGLRLIYYSQIVNDFQKGDIAEGYSVSREKKESFPLTVTSAQKNPTAFYLCASSIVPGELGNQPQHFGDGTRLSIL.

The rearrangement joins TRBV4-1 to TRBJ1-4, with D possibly matching TRBD1 (5 bases). Trimming removed 3 bases at V and 9 bases at J, with 8 bases between. The V gene's germline CDR1 is MGHRA and CDR2 YSYEKL. The CDR3 is 12 residues long. CDR3 amino acids: CASSQEGQKLFF. The CDR3 coding sequence is TGCGCCAGCAGCCAGGAGGGACAAAAACTGTTTTTT.

The chain is built from TRBV5-1 and TRBJ1-1; D call uncertain. Trimming stripped 0 bases from V and 4 bases from J, with 10 bases between. The CDR3 runs to 14 residues. The germline gives CDR1 SGHRS, CDR2 YFSETQ. The CDR3 loop is CASSLAEPGTEAFF. As DNA, the CDR3 is TGCGCCAGCAGCTTGGCGGAGCCGGGCACTGAAGCTTTCTTT. Full variable domain (outside the CDR3, taken from reference TRBV5-1 and TRBJ1-1): KAGVTQTPRYLIKTRGQQVTLSCSPISGHRSVSWYQQTPGQGLQFLFEYFSETQRNKGNFPGRFSGRQFSNSRSEMNVSTLELGDSALYLCASSLAEPGTEAFFGQGTRLTVV.

This chain links TRBV5-1 with TRBJ1-1, with 7 positions matching TRBD1. Looked up from germline, CDR1 is SGHRS and CDR2 is YFSETQ. V was clipped by 0 bases and J by 6 bases; unmatched bases: 2. CDR3 length: 13 residues. Written as DNA, the CDR3 is TGCGCCAGCAGCTTGGACAGGGGCGCTGAAGCTTTCTTT. Residues: CASSLDRGAEAFF. The full variable domain, rest sourced from reference TRBV5-1 and TRBJ1-1, is KAGVTQTPRYLIKTRGQQVTLSCSPISGHRSVSWYQQTPGQGLQFLFEYFSETQRNKGNFPGRFSGRQFSNSRSEMNVSTLELGDSALYLCASSLDRGAEAFFGQGTRLTVV.

V gene TRBV5-6 combines with J gene TRBJ2-1; D may be TRBD2 (6 bases). Per the germline V gene, CDR1 is SGHDT and CDR2 is YYEEEE. CDR3 size: 13 residues. Trimming took 4 bases from V and 12 from J, leaving 17 bases between them. This chain's CDR3 is CASSDGLGDSQFF. For the CDR3, the DNA is TGTGCCAGCAGCGATGGCCTTGGGGACTCGCAGTTCTTC. Drawing the rest from reference TRBV5-6 and TRBJ2-1, the complete variable domain is DAGVTQSPTHLIKTRGQQVTLRCSPKSGHDTVSWYQQALGQGPQFIFQYYEEEERQRGNFPDRFSGHQFPNYSSELNVNALLLGDSALYLCASSDGLGDSQFFGPGTRLTVL.

The rearrangement uses TRBV7-6 and TRBJ1-2, with TRBD1 matching 8 bases. Germline V gives CDR1 SGHVS, CDR2 FNYEAQ. The J segment lost 3 bases and the V segment lost 6 bases, leaving 6 bases of the junction unmatched. This CDR3 contains 14 residues. In nucleotides, the CDR3 is TGTGCCAGCAGTCTCGAACAGGGGGACTATGGCTACACCTTC. It is translated as CASSLEQGDYGYTF.

The CDR3 reads CASSNSRGTHGYTF. CDR3 in DNA: TGTGCCAGTAGTAATAGCAGGGGAACTCATGGCTACACCTTC. This rearrangement joins TRBV19 to TRBJ1-2; the D gene is possibly TRBD1 (6 bases). Germline loops: CDR1 LNHDA, CDR2 SQIVND (reference sequence). V was pared by 4 bases and J by 6 bases, with 15 bases between. The CDR3 sequence is 14 residues long. Together with reference TRBV19 and TRBJ1-2, the CDR3 gives the full variable domain: DGGITQSPKYLFRKEGQNVTLSCEQNLNHDAMYWYRQDPGQGLRLIYYSQIVNDFQKGDIAEGYSVSREKKESFPLTVTSAQKNPTAFYLCASSNSRGTHGYTFGSGTRLTVV.

The chain is built from TRBV7-9 and TRBJ1-2; D call uncertain. CDR1 is SEHNR, CDR2 FQNEAQ, per germline (reference sequence). This CDR3 region has 15 residues. V was pared by 4 bases and J by 6 bases, with 18 bases between. The DNA of the CDR3 is TGTGCCAGCAGCTACCCGGCAGCAGCGAGGGATGGCTACACCTTC. Its protein product is CASSYPAAARDGYTF.

The V and J genes are TRBV5-4 and TRBJ2-7, with 10 nucleotides matching TRBD1. CDR1 is SGHNT, CDR2 YYREEE, per germline (reference sequence). CDR3 length: 13 residues. Unmatched junction bases numbered 4, after V lost 4 bases and J lost 6 bases. The CDR3 bases are TGTGCCAGCAGCCGGACAGGGGGAATCGAGCAGTACTTC. Its protein is CASSRTGGIEQYF.

J is TRBJ2-5 and V is TRBV5-6; D is unresolved. With 2 bases removed from V and 2 bases from J, the gap between germline ends came to 16 bases. The germline V gene encodes CDR1 SGHDT and CDR2 YYEEEE. This CDR3 spans 16 amino acids. CDR3 region: CASSFFESQKQETQYF. In DNA form, the CDR3 reads TGTGCCAGCAGCTTCTTTGAGAGCCAAAAGCAAGAGACCCAGTACTTC.

The V gene is TRBV7-3, the J gene TRBJ2-2, with 8 bases identical to TRBD2. The trim removed 8 bases at V and 0 bases at J, leaving 2 bases unmatched. Looked up from germline, CDR1 is SGHTA and CDR2 is FQGTGA. This CDR3 is built from 14 residues. In nucleotides, the CDR3 is TGTGCCAGCGGCGGGGGGCCGAACACCGGGGAGCTGTTTTTT. Its translation: CASGGGPNTGELFF.